The clone carrying this T cell receptor (beta chain) was recorded many times. Each CDR3 protein is one row after TCRdb ran MiXCR on the 5' RACE reads. The repertoire consists of more than 85,000 distinct CDR3 sequences, with 17% occurring once and the leading ten covering around 6.4%. The record originates from a study of T cells of healthy individuals. The CDR3 has 15 amino acids. V trimming: 6 bases; J trimming: 7 bases; junction bases outside the gene matches: 8. Per germline, CDR1 KGHSH and CDR2 LQKENI. J is TRBJ1-6 and V is TRBV18; 8 bases line up with TRBD1. The receptor comes from a human donor in good health. CDR3: CASSTTGVNNSPLHF. CDR3 in DNA: TGTGCCAGCTCGACGACAGGGGTGAACAATTCACCCCTCCACTTT.